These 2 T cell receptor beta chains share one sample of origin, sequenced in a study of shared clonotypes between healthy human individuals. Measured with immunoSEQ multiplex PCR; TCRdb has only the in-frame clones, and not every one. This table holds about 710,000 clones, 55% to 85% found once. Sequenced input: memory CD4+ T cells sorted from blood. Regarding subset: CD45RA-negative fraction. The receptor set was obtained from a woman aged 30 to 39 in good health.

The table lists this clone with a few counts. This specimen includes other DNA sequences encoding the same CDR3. Here the CDR3 DNA reads TGTGCCAGCAGCTTATCGGGACGGTATGGCTACACCTTC. Protein sequence: CASSLSGRYGYTF. V is TRBV7-9 and J is TRBJ1-2, with a weak D call TRBD1 (5 bases). The CDR3 is 13 residues long. V was shortened by 2 bases and J by 5 bases, with 9 bases between the two germline ends. Germline V gives CDR1 SEHNR, CDR2 FQNEAQ (reference sequence).

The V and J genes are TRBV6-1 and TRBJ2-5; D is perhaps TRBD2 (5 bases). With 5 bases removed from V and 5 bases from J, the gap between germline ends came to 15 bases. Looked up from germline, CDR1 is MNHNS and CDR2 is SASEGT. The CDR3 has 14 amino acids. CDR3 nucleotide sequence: TGTGCCAGCAGTCTAGCCGTTCACCTTGAGACCCAGTACTTC. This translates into CASSLAVHLETQYF.